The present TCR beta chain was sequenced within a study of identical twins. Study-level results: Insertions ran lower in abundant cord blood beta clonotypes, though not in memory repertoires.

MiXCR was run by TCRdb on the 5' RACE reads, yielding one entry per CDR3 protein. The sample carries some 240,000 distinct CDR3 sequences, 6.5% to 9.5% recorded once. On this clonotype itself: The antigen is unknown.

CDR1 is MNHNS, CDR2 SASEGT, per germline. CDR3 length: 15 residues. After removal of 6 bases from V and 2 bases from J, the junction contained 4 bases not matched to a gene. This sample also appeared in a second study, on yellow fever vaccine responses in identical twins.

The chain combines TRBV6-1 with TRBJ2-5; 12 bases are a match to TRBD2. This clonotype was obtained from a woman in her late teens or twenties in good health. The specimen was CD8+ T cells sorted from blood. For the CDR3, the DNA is TGTGCCAGCAGCGGACTAGCGGGGCCACAAGAGACCCAGTACTTC. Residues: CASSGLAGPQETQYF.